This entry lists 14 T cell receptor beta chains sequenced from one sample in a study of T-cell reconstitution after alpha-beta-depleted transplantation in children (dated by TCRdb to about 2016). The treatment or condition label of this sample denotes: allogeneic hematopoietic cell transplantation with graft depleted of TCRalphabeta T cells and CD19 B cells. Libraries came from PCR. The instrument given in TCRdb is Illumina HiSeq 2500. TCR libraries were prepared with molecular barcoding, using unique molecular identifiers to normalize TCRbeta repertoire quantification. TCRdb trimmed public reads at Q25 via fastp, called clones via MiXCR and kept in-frame beta chains. Each entry is one CDR3 protein sequence, shown with its most common DNA and genes. This sample has about 980,000 distinct CDR3 sequences in its table, and around 30% of those were observed once. The top ten clones comprise 28% of the sample.

Sequencing was performed on PBMCs, mostly from graft donor cells, taken 360 days after TCRalphabeta/CD19-depleted stem cell transplant. The receptors were sampled from a boy less than two years old who had a stem cell transplant for SCID, so the T cells may come from the graft donor.

The chain uses TRBV7-2 and TRBJ2-5; D call uncertain. Germline V gene lookup returns CDR1 SGHTA and CDR2 FQGNSA. Trimming took 5 bases from V and 5 from J, leaving 12 bases between them. This CDR3 region has 13 residues. CDR3 residues: CASSRDLFETQYF. The CDR3 DNA reads TGTGCCAGCAGCCGCGACCTTTTTGAGACCCAGTACTTC.

The chain joins TRBV12-3 or TRBV12-4 to TRBJ1-4; D ambiguous. The germline V and J ends were trimmed by 6 bases and 4 bases, with 15 bases remaining between them. The length of the CDR3 is 15 residues. This chain's CDR3 is CASSRQRTFNEKLFF. The CDR3 DNA reads TGTGCCAGCAGCCGCCAAAGGACGTTTAATGAAAAACTGTTTTTT.

In its sample, this clonotype was seen many times. The rearrangement joins TRBV3-1 to TRBJ1-5; D unclear. CDR3 size: 14 residues. From germline, CDR1 is LGHDT and CDR2 YNNKEL (reference sequence). With 1 base removed from V and 0 bases from J, the gap between germline ends came to 4 bases. CDR3 DNA: TGTGCCAGCAGCCAAGGAAATAGCAATCAGCCCCAGCATTTT. Translated: CASSQGNSNQPQHF.

This clonotype was seen at least ten times. The chain uses TRBV20-1 and TRBJ2-1; D is perhaps TRBD2 (6 bases). The ends were cut back, 0 bases at V and 3 bases at J, with 15 bases in the middle. In germline, CDR1 is DFQATT, CDR2 SNEGSKA (reference sequence). The CDR3 sequence is 16 residues long. CDR3 residues: CSARDQSSAFYNEQFF. CDR3 nucleotides: TGCAGTGCTAGAGATCAGTCTAGCGCGTTCTACAATGAGCAGTTCTTC.

This clonotype has at least ten counts. The chain joins TRBV20-1 to TRBJ1-5, with D tentatively TRBD1 (5 bases). Trimming stripped 3 bases from V and 6 bases from J, with 6 bases between. The CDR3 sequence is 11 residues long. Germline CDR1 is DFQATT and CDR2 is SNEGSKA (reference sequence). CDR3 DNA: TGCAGTGCTAGCGGGGGTCAGCCCCAGCATTTT. Residues: CSASGGQPQHF.

This chain uses TRBV7-6 with TRBJ2-7; D ambiguous. Trimming stripped 5 bases from V and 3 bases from J, with 14 bases between. The germline CDR1 and CDR2 sequences are SGHVS and FNYEAQ. The CDR3 length is 14 residues. CDR3 coding DNA: TGTGCCAGCAGCGCTGCGTGGTGGGGCTACGAGCAGTACTTC. Translating gives CASSAAWWGYEQYF.

In its sample, this clonotype was seen a few times. The V call is TRBV5-1, the J call TRBJ2-1; possible D gene TRBD1, 6 bases. The V gene's germline CDR1 is SGHRS and CDR2 YFSETQ. V lost 4 bases and J 8 bases, leaving 16 bases between the germline ends. There are 14 residues in the CDR3. Here the CDR3 reads CASSLTGTSHEQFF. DNA of the CDR3: TGCGCCAGCAGCCTAACCGGGACATCCCATGAGCAGTTCTTC. Full variable domain (missing parts from reference TRBV5-1 and TRBJ2-1): KAGVTQTPRYLIKTRGQQVTLSCSPISGHRSVSWYQQTPGQGLQFLFEYFSETQRNKGNFPGRFSGRQFSNSRSEMNVSTLELGDSALYLCASSLTGTSHEQFFGPGTRLTVL.

As DNA, the CDR3 is TGCGCCAGCAGCTTGACCGACAGAACTCTGCCGGGGGAGCTGTTTTTT. Protein sequence: CASSLTDRTLPGELFF. The V gene is TRBV5-1, the J gene TRBJ2-2; tentatively, D is TRBD1 (5 bases). Per the germline V gene, CDR1 is SGHRS and CDR2 is YFSETQ. The V end was cut by 1 base, the J end by 8 bases, with 18 bases between. This CDR3 comprises 16 residues.

V and J are TRBV4-2 and TRBJ2-2, with no clear D. The CDR3 consists of 14 residues. Trimming stripped 4 bases from V and 5 bases from J, with 11 bases between. The germline V gene has CDR1 LGHNA and CDR2 YNFKEQ. CDR3 coding DNA: TGTGCCAGCAGCCTAAAGGCGGAGACCGGGGAGCTGTTTTTT. Protein product: CASSLKAETGELFF.

This clonotype was recorded a few times. The chain links TRBV20-1 to TRBJ2-1, with 8 nucleotides matching TRBD1. V lost 3 bases, J lost 2 bases, and 6 bases stayed unmatched. The CDR3 consists of 15 residues. The V gene's germline CDR1 is DFQATT and CDR2 SNEGSKA (reference sequence). The CDR3: CSARIIRGPYNEQFF. The CDR3 region has the DNA TGCAGTGCTAGGATCATCAGGGGGCCCTACAATGAGCAGTTCTTC.

The V and J genes are TRBV20-1 and TRBJ2-2; TRBD2 matches 11 bases. The germline V gene encodes CDR1 DFQATT and CDR2 SNEGSKA (reference sequence). After removal of 5 bases from V and 2 bases from J, the junction contained 7 bases not matched to a gene. This CDR3 contains 16 residues. CDR3 nucleotides: TGCAGTGCTCCTCAGACTAGCGGGGATAACACCGGGGAGCTGTTTTTT. Translation gives CSAPQTSGDNTGELFF.

V gene TRBV7-2 combines with J gene TRBJ2-1, with D possibly being TRBD1 (6 bases). This CDR3 contains 12 residues. Looked up from germline, CDR1 is SGHTA and CDR2 is FQGNSA. V shed 5 bases and J shed 12 bases, with 14 bases lying between them. The CDR3 here is CASSLRAGAQFF. CDR3 DNA: TGTGCCAGCAGCCTGAGGGCAGGGGCGCAGTTCTTC.

This chain links TRBV15 with TRBJ1-5; a possible D gene is TRBD1 (5 bases). Germline CDR1 reads LNHNV; CDR2 reads YYDKDF (reference sequence). CDR3 length equals 16 residues. Between the trimmed V and J ends, which lost 6 bases and 2 bases, there was a span of 17 bases. DNA for the CDR3: TGTGCCACCAGTTCGTCCGGGTTGGGGGGCAATCAGCCCCAGCATTTT. Its translation is CATSSSGLGGNQPQHF.

This chain links TRBV12-3 or TRBV12-4 with TRBJ2-1; 7 bases align to TRBD2. The CDR3 is 15 amino acids. J was trimmed by 5 bases and V by 2 bases; bases with no gene match: 6. CDR3 residues: CASSLRGTKDNEQFF. In DNA, the CDR3 is TGTGCCAGCAGTTTACGGGGGACTAAGGACAATGAGCAGTTCTTC.